Sequencing of this TCR beta chain was carried out in a study of tumor and adjacent non-tumor tissue in lung cancer. This sample's RNA came from whole unsorted tissue. The normal lung tissue was taken more than 3 cm from the tumor edge. Chemotherapy-naive patients with new lung cancer underwent thoracic surgery in China, August–late 2014. This CDR3 has 13 amino acids. V gave up 5 bases and J gave up 1 base, with 8 bases separating them. Germline loops: CDR1 ENHRY, CDR2 SYGVKD. This clonotype occurred many times. Three rounds of nested PCR, following a modified ARM-PCR protocol, produced the TCRbeta library. TCRdb recomputed calls from the multiplex PCR reads with MiXCR, one row per CDR3 protein. The sample has some 100,000 distinct CDR3 sequences, 65% seen once.

Material: distant non-tumor lung tissue. The receptor's source is a man aged 25 to 40 with non-small cell lung cancer. This chain links TRBV10-3 with TRBJ1-1; no clear D. CDR3 sequence: CAISRTGNTEAFF. CDR3 in DNA: TGTGCCATCAGTCGGACGGGGAACACTGAAGCTTTCTTT.